A selection of T cell receptor gamma chains follows, all from one sample in a study of human gamma delta and Vdelta1 T cells. TCRdb repeated clone calling on the PCR reads with CATT. The sample has thousands of gamma-chain clones, 5.2% seen once; the top ten hold around 14%. Sequencing was carried out using naive CD27+ Vdelta1 gamma-delta T cells from blood. The receptor set was obtained from a human donor in good health. Each CDR3 is given with its conserved first and last residue. Where a row states a size, it is once, few, many or the class of an expanded clone; other rows omit it.

J | size | V | CDR3 | DNA
TRGJ1/TRGJ2 | large | TRGV5 | CATWDHYYKKLF | TGTGCCACCTGGGACCATTATTATAAGAAACTCTTT
TRGJ1/TRGJ2 | large | TRGV9 | CALWEAYYKKLF | TGTGCCTTGTGGGAGGCATATTATAAGAAACTCTTT
TRGJ1/TRGJ2 | medium-sized | TRGV3 | CATWDRPRYKKLF | TGTGCCACCTGGGACAGGCCTCGTTATAAGAAACTCTTT
TRGJ1/TRGJ2 | NA | TRGV3 | CATWDRSGCKKLF | TGTGCCACCTGGGACAGATCGGGCTGTAAGAAACTCTTT
TRGJ1/TRGJ2 | few | TRGV8 | CATWDKVPPYKKLF | TGTGCCACCTGGGATAAAGTCCCCCCTTATAAGAAACTCTTT
TRGJ1/TRGJ2 | NA | TRGV9 | CAWWEVQRKLF | TGTGCCTGGTGGGAGGTGCAGAGGAAACTATTT
TRGJ1/TRGJ2 | medium-sized | TRGV9 | CALWEAYYKKLF | TGTGCCTTGTGGGAAGCTTATTATAAGAAACTCTTT
TRGJ1/TRGJ2 | large | TRGV3 | CATWDRRYHYKKLF | TGTGCCACCTGGGACAGGCGGTATCATTATAAGAAACTCTTT
TRGJ1/TRGJ2 | medium-sized | TRGV3 | CATWDRPRYKKLF | TGTGCCACCTGGGACAGGCCGCGGTATAAGAAACTCTTT
TRGJ1/TRGJ2 | medium-sized | TRGV8 | CATWDRVTKKLF | TGTGCCACCTGGGATAGGGTCACTAAGAAACTCTTT
TRGJ1/TRGJ2 | few | TRGV3 | CATWDMLWYYKKLF | TGTGCCACCTGGGACATGCTTTGGTATTATAAGAAACTCTTT
TRGJ1/TRGJ2 | few | TRGV3 | CATWDRRKSKKLF | TGTGCCACCTGGGACAGGCGCAAGAGTAAGAAACTCTTT
TRGJ1/TRGJ2 | large | TRGV9 | CALWRYYKKLF | TGTGCCTTGTGGCGTTATTATAAGAAACTCTTT
TRGJ1/TRGJ2 | few | TRGV9 | CALWLLRSYKKLF | TGTGCCTTGTGGTTGTTGCGGAGTTATAAGAAACTCTTT
TRGJ1/TRGJ2 | NA | TRGV3 | CATWDLRGYKKLF | TGTGCCACCTGGGACCTCCGCGGTTATAAGAAACTCTTT
TRGJ1/TRGJ2 | NA | TRGV9 | CAVWEDYKKLVGSGKKLF | TGTGCCGTGTGGGAGGACTATAAGAAGCTAGTGGGCAGTGGAAAAAAACTGTTT
TRGJ1/TRGJ2 | few | TRGV5 | CAFWEYYKKLF | TGTGCCTTCTGGGAGTATTATAAGAAACTCTTT
TRGJ1/TRGJ2 | large | TRGV2 | CATWDGTKKLF | TGTGCCACCTGGGACGGAACTAAGAAACTCTTT
TRGJ1/TRGJ2 | NA | TRGV8 | CATWNIGSYYKKLF | TGTGCCACCTGGAACATTGGGTCTTATTATAAGAAACTCTTT
TRGJ1/TRGJ2 | large | TRGV2 | CATWDGPNYYKKLF | TGTGCCACCTGGGACGGGCCGAATTATTATAAGAAACTCTTT
TRGJ1/TRGJ2 | large | TRGV2 | CATVVNDDGPGYKKLF | TGTGCCACCGTCGTTAACGATGATGGCCCGGGTTATAAGAAACTCTTT
TRGJ1/TRGJ2 | NA | TRGV3 | CATGDRRYKKIF | TGTGCCACCGGGGACAGGCGGTATAAGAAAATATTT
TRGJ1/TRGJ2 | NA | TRGV9 | CAGGGHYKKLF | TGTGCCGGGGGGGGTCATTATAAGAAACTCTTT
TRGJ1/TRGJ2 | few | TRGV3 | CATWDSLNYYKKLF | TGTGCCACCTGGGACAGCTTGAATTATTATAAGAAACTCTTT
TRGJP2 | medium-sized | TRGV3 | CATWDRRGWIKTF | TGTGCCACCTGGGACAGGCGAGGTTGGATCAAGACGTTT
TRGJ1/TRGJ2 | medium-sized | TRGV5 | CATWDRPIRYKKLF | TGTGCCACCTGGGACAGGCCGATTCGTTATAAGAAACTCTTT
TRGJ1/TRGJ2 | large | TRGV5 | CATWDRPNYYKKLF | TGTGCCACCTGGGACAGGCCAAATTATTATAAGAAACTCTTT
TRGJ1/TRGJ2 | medium-sized | TRGV9 | CALWEGFYKKLF | TGTGCCTTGTGGGAGGGGTTTTATAAGAAACTCTTT
TRGJ1/TRGJ2 | few | TRGV3 | CATWERGYYKKLF | TGTGCCACCTGGGAACGGGGATATTATAAGAAACTCTTT
TRGJ1/TRGJ2 | medium-sized | TRGV3 | CATWDKPKKLF | TGTGCCACCTGGGACAAACCTAAGAAACTCTTT
TRGJ1/TRGJ2 | NA | TRGV3 | CATWDRRRKKLF | TGTGCCACCTGGGACCGGCGAAGGAAGAAACTCTTT
TRGJ1/TRGJ2 | medium-sized | TRGV5 | CATWDRPAYKKLF | TGTGCCACCTGGGACAGGCCTGCTTATAAGAAACTCTTT
TRGJ1/TRGJ2 | medium-sized | TRGV5 | CATWDRQRYKKLF | TGTGCCACCTGGGACAGGCAACGATATAAGAAACTCTTT
TRGJ1/TRGJ2 | medium-sized | TRGV8 | CATWDRHHYKKLF | TGTGCCACCTGGGATAGACACCATTATAAGAAACTCTTT
TRGJ1/TRGJ2 | few | TRGV5 | CATGGTYYKKIF | TGTGCCACCGGGGGAACTTATTATAAGAAAATCTTT
TRGJ1/TRGJ2 | NA | TRGV2 | CATWDGRRYKKLF | TGTGCCACCTGGGACGGGCGTCGCTATAAGAAACTCTTT
TRGJ1/TRGJ2 | NA | TRGV9 | CALWEVLGRSNYKKLF | TGTGCCTTGTGGGAGGTGCTTGGGAGGAGTAATTATAAGAAACTCTTT
TRGJ1/TRGJ2 | NA | TRGV9 | CAGGGHYKKLF | TGTGCCGGGGGGGGGCATTATAAGAAACTCTTT
TRGJ1/TRGJ2 | few | TRGV3 | CATWDRPLGYYKKLF | TGTGCCACCTGGGACAGGCCCCTCGGATATTATAAGAAACTCTTT
TRGJ1/TRGJ2 | few | TRGV5 | CAIWDRPKKLF | TGTGCCATCTGGGACAGGCCCAAGAAACTCTTT
TRGJ1/TRGJ2 | NA | TRGV9 | CALWEVRFHYYKKLF | TGTGCCTTGTGGGAGGTGCGATTCCATTATTATAAGAAACTCTTT
TRGJ1/TRGJ2 | NA | TRGV9 | CALGESYYMKLF | TGTGCCTTGGGGGAGTCGTATTATATGAAACTCTTT
TRGJ1/TRGJ2 | medium-sized | TRGV2 | CATWEDYKKLF | TGTGCCACCTGGGAGGATTATAAGAAACTCTTT